This T cell receptor beta chain was recorded in a study of STAT5B mutations in CD4+ large granular lymphocyte leukemia. V lost 4 bases to trimming and J lost 2 bases, with 9 bases between them. The CDR3 runs 14 residues. Study-level points and caveats: Top patient clones used TRBV06 genes more often: 8/27 versus 2/35 in controls. Without putative leukemic clones, patient CD4-sorted repertoires remained more clonal than healthy CD4+ repertoires.

As concerns this clone: What it binds is unknown.

As processed by the authors: Lowest detectable productive clonotype frequency was 2.59 x 10-5. Libraries were prepared by immunoSEQ multiplex PCR; TCRdb keeps only in-frame clonotypes and omits some of them. Clone size and V and J calls were adopted from that table, with D and trimming inferred from the DNA. The data show roughly 38,000 clones, approximately 72% seen once. The TCR originated in a human donor in good health. What was sequenced was CD4+ T cells from blood buffy coats. The rearrangement uses TRBV5-3 and TRBJ2-2; tentative D call: TRBD1 (6 bases). TRBV5-3 is filed as an ORF, its function uncertain. Here the CDR3 reads CARSPGTNTGELFF. Written as DNA, the CDR3 is TGTGCCAGAAGCCCCGGGACAAACACCGGGGAGCTGTTTTTT.